The TCR beta chain described here comes from a study of blood T cell repertoires in COVID-19. The wider study: Spain, Italy and the United States supplied samples that represented acute and convalescent COVID-19.

V lost 0 bases and J lost 6; bases outside the gene matches: 4. Germline V gene lookup returns CDR1 SGHNT and CDR2 YYREEE (reference sequence). The CDR3 is made up of 15 amino acids. This table comes from immunoSEQ multiplex PCR, and its TCRdb copy is limited to in-frame clones, with some not included. This table holds approximately 200,000 clones, approximately 83% found once. The source material was PBMCs or T cells enriched from blood (not recorded which). V is TRBV5-4 and J is TRBJ2-7; TRBD2 matches at 12 bases. This sequence originates from a woman aged 40 to 55 with acute COVID-19. CDR3 in DNA: TGTGCCAGCAGCTTGGTGGCTAGCGGGGGGGGCGAGCAGTACTTC. Translated: CASSLVASGGGEQYF.